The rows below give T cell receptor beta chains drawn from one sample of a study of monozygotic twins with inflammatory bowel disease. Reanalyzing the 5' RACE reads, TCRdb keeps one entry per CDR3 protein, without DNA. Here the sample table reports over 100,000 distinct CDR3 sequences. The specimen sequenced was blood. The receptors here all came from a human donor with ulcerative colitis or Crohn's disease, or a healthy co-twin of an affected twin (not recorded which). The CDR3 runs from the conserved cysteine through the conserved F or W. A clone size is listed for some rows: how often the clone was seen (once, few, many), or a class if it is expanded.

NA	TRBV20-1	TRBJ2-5	CSARVITQGAWETQYF
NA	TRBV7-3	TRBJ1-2	CASSLFLDYGEVYTF
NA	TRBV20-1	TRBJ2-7	CSARVDDTVLTYEQYF
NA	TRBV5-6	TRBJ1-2	CASSFGTGGIRTF
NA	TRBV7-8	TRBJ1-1	CASSSTITRGRGTEAFF
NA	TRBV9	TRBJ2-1	CASSPDGEHNEQFF
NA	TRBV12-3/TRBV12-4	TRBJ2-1	CASSFPGQGYNEQFF
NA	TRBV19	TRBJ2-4	CASSTTGPGIQYF
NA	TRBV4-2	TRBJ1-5	CASSQDKGAVGPQHF
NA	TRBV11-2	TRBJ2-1	CASSTTRGRYNEQFF
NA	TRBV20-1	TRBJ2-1	CSARGSGRAYNEQFF
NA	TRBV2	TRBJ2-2	CASSQAANTGELFF
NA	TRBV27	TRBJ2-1	CASSLRAGWSSYNEQFF
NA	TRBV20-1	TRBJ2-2	CSARLRGGGFGELFF
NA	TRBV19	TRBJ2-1	CASSVAGRTSYNEQFF
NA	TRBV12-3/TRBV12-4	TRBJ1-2	CASSLQGGYGYTF
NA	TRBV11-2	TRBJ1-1	CASSSVPLLNTKAFF
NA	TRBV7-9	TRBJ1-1	CASSRTGGRDTEAFF
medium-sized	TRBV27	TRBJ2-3	CASRTLRGDDTDTQYF
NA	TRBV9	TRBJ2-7	CASSVSTGGYEQYF
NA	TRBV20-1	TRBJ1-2	CSASPRTFERGYTF
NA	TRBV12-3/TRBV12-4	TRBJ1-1	CASTLTGGTEAFF
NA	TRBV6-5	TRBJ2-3	CASKLGSASTDTQYF
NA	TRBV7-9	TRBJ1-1	CASSLRDRGAEAFF
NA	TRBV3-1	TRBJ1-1	CASSQDWLGVDTEAFF
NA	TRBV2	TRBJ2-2	CASSIRQGNTGELFF